This is a list of T cell receptor beta chains from one sample in a study of T-cell memory formation after mild COVID-19. Each CDR3 protein gets one entry after TCRdb re-called the 5' RACE reads with MiXCR. The sample lists roughly 500,000 distinct CDR3 sequences, around 21% occurring once. Source material: PBMCs or a T cell subset sorted from them (not recorded which). The receptors were sampled from an adult woman who had mild COVID-19 (a few samples of this study predate the infection). Cell type and time point are not known. The CDR3 runs from the conserved cysteine through the conserved F or W. A D gene is named only where the DNA matches it firmly. Some rows have no size entry. The others give once, few or many, or a class for an expanded clone.

TRBJ2-2 | NA | TRBV7-2 | few | TGTGCCAGCAGCTTAGGCCAGTCTGGCACCGGGGAGCTGTTTTTT | CASSLGQSGTGELFF
TRBJ2-2 | NA | TRBV24-1 | many | TGTGCCACCAAAGAATTAGGGACCGGGGAGCTGTTTTTT | CATKELGTGELFF
TRBJ2-7 | NA | TRBV4-3 | few | TGCGCCAGCAGCCAAACAGGGATCCCCTCCTACGAGCAGTACTTC | CASSQTGIPSYEQYF
TRBJ2-7 | TRBD1 | TRBV25-1 | NA | TGTGCCAGCAGTGAAATGGACAGGGGTCGGCGCGAGCAGTACTTC | CASSEMDRGRREQYF
TRBJ1-5 | NA | TRBV20-1 | few | TGCAGTGCTACCCCTTACCCCCTTAATCAGCCCCAGCATTTT | CSATPYPLNQPQHF
TRBJ2-1 | TRBD1 | TRBV27 | NA | TGTGCCAGCAAATTGGGACAGGGGAATGAGCAGTTCTTC | CASKLGQGNEQFF
TRBJ2-5 | NA | TRBV6-2/TRBV6-3 | NA | TGTGCCAGCAGATCTCGGGCCCGAGAAGAGACCCAGTACTTC | CASRSRAREETQYF
TRBJ2-3 | NA | TRBV7-3 | NA | TGTGCCAGCAGCTCACACCCGGGAGTGGGGACAGATACGCAGTATTTT | CASSSHPGVGTDTQYF
TRBJ1-1 | TRBD1 | TRBV24-1 | NA | TGTGCCACCAGTACCCCCGTGCTATCCGGGACAGAAAACACTGAAGCTTTCTTT | CATSTPVLSGTENTEAFF
TRBJ1-1 | NA | TRBV20-1 | few | TGCAGTGCTAGGACCGCAGGGGTGAACACTGAAGCTTTCTTT | CSARTAGVNTEAFF
TRBJ2-7 | TRBD1 | TRBV20-1 | few | TGCAGTGCTGGGGACAGAAAGTACGAGCAGTACTTC | CSAGDRKYEQYF
TRBJ2-7 | TRBD1 | TRBV7-3 | NA | TGTGCCAGCAGCTCCTCGGGACAGTCTACGCAGTACTTC | CASSSSGQSTQYF
TRBJ1-2 | NA | TRBV9 | NA | TGTGCCAGCTATGAGGCAGGGGAGCGTGGCTACACCTTC | CASYEAGERGYTF
TRBJ2-7 | NA | TRBV4-2 | few | TGTGCCAGCAGCCAAGATCGGGCGCAGATTTACGAGCAGTACTTC | CASSQDRAQIYEQYF
TRBJ2-7 | TRBD2 | TRBV29-1 | NA | TGCAGCGTTTTAGTGGGACTAGCGTCCTACGAGCAGTACTTC | CSVLVGLASYEQYF
TRBJ2-1 | NA | TRBV20-1 | NA | TGCAGTGCTAGACGTTCCTCCTCCTACAATGAGCAGTTCTTC | CSARRSSSYNEQFF
TRBJ1-1 | NA | TRBV6-2/TRBV6-3 | few | TGTGCCAGCAGTTACACTCCCGGGGCGAGAGCCTCTGAAGCTTTCTTT | CASSYTPGARASEAFF
TRBJ1-2 | NA | TRBV20-1 | NA | TGCAGTGCTACGGACACCCAACCGTATGGCTACACCTTC | CSATDTQPYGYTF
TRBJ2-1 | TRBD1 | TRBV7-9 | NA | TGTGCCAGCAGCCCGGGACAGGGGAGCTCCTACAATGAGCAGTTCTTC | CASSPGQGSSYNEQFF
TRBJ1-1 | NA | TRBV18 | few | TGTGCCAGCTCACCAGCCCAAAGGACTGAAGCTTTCTTT | CASSPAQRTEAFF
TRBJ2-5 | TRBD2 | TRBV7-8 | few | TGTGCCAGCACCGGGGGGGTACTAGCGGGAGCACGGGAGACCCAGTACTTC | CASTGGVLAGARETQYF
TRBJ1-1 | NA | TRBV20-1 | few | TGCAGTGCTAGCGATCTAATCGGGACTGAAGCTTTCTTT | CSASDLIGTEAFF
TRBJ2-5 | NA | TRBV11-3 | NA | TGTGCCAGCAGCTGGACGGCGCAAGAGACCCAGTACTTC | CASSWTAQETQYF
TRBJ2-7 | NA | TRBV12-3/TRBV12-4 | NA | TGTGCCAGCAGTTATCTCGGGGTCTCCTACGAGCAGTACTTC | CASSYLGVSYEQYF
TRBJ2-7 | NA | TRBV27 | once | TGTGCCAGCAGGACCCCGTCGGGAAGACTCGGGGAGCAGTACTTC | CASRTPSGRLGEQYF
TRBJ2-5 | TRBD2 | TRBV20-1 | NA | TGCAGCAAACTAGCGGGGGAGATCCAAGAGACCCAGTACTTC | CSKLAGEIQETQYF
TRBJ1-6 | TRBD1 | TRBV4-1 | few | TGCGCCAGCAGCCAAGGCCTCCGGGACAGACATTCACCCCTCCACTTT | CASSQGLRDRHSPLHF
TRBJ2-7 | TRBD2 | TRBV3-1 | NA | TGTGCCAGCAGCCCTCCTAGCGGGGGCTCCTCCTACGAGCAGTACTTC | CASSPPSGGSSYEQYF
TRBJ2-3 | NA | TRBV29-1 | many | TGCAGCGTTACAGCGGGCGGCACAGATACGCAGTATTTT | CSVTAGGTDTQYF
TRBJ2-7 | NA | TRBV6-6 | few | TGTGCCAGCAGACGGGGGTCAGAAGCCTACGAGCAGTACTTC | CASRRGSEAYEQYF
TRBJ2-7 | TRBD1 | TRBV2 | NA | TGTGCCAGCAGTGCCAGACAGGGCCTCGGCGAGCAGTACTTC | CASSARQGLGEQYF
TRBJ2-3 | TRBD1 | TRBV28 | NA | TGTGCCAGCATAGAGGGGGCGAGACTGACAGATACGCAGTATTTT | CASIEGARLTDTQYF
TRBJ2-1 | NA | TRBV5-6 | few | TGTGCCAGCAGCTCGGGGCAGAGCCGAAATGAGCAGTTCTTC | CASSSGQSRNEQFF
TRBJ2-5 | TRBD1 | TRBV12-3/TRBV12-4 | NA | TGTGCCAGCAGTGACACCGGGACAGCGAGACAAGAGACCCAGTACTTC | CASSDTGTARQETQYF
TRBJ2-7 | NA | TRBV14 | NA | TGTGCCAGCAGTCAAGAACCCGGGACCCCCTACGAGCAGTACTTC | CASSQEPGTPYEQYF
TRBJ1-1 | TRBD1 | TRBV12-3/TRBV12-4 | few | TGTGCCAGCAGTGCTATGACAGGGGGCACTGAAGCTTTCTTT | CASSAMTGGTEAFF
TRBJ2-2 | NA | TRBV12-3/TRBV12-4 | few | TGTGCCAGCAGTCTGTCCTGGGGCGACACCGGGGAGCTGTTTTTT | CASSLSWGDTGELFF
TRBJ2-7 | NA | TRBV4-2 | NA | TGTGCCAGCAGCGCACCCCCAAGTGACGAGCAGTACTTC | CASSAPPSDEQYF
TRBJ1-5 | NA | TRBV20-1 | few | TGCAGTGCTAGCCTCAGCAGGTATAGCAATCAGCCCCAGCATTTT | CSASLSRYSNQPQHF
TRBJ2-7 | NA | TRBV5-1 | few | TGCGCCAGCAGCTTGGGTCCCGGCGGCGGATACGAGCAGTACTTC | CASSLGPGGGYEQYF
TRBJ2-2 | NA | TRBV20-1 | NA | TGCAGTGCTATGGACTCGAACACCGGGGAGCTGTTTTTT | CSAMDSNTGELFF
TRBJ2-1 | TRBD2 | TRBV24-1 | NA | TGTGCCACCAGTGATCGGGAAAGCGGGACGGGGAATGAGCAGTTCTTC | CATSDRESGTGNEQFF
TRBJ2-7 | NA | TRBV29-1 | few | TGCAGCGTTCAGACAGGACTCCGCTACGAGCAGTACTTC | CSVQTGLRYEQYF
TRBJ2-7 | TRBD2 | TRBV28 | few | TGTGCCAGCAGTAAAGGGACTAGCGGGTCTCCCGAGCAGTACTTC | CASSKGTSGSPEQYF
TRBJ2-1 | NA | TRBV5-1 | NA | TGCGCCAGCAGACTCGGGGAGTCTGTAGAGCAGTTCTTC | CASRLGESVEQFF
TRBJ2-1 | NA | TRBV6-2/TRBV6-3 | NA | TGTGCCAGCAGTTACACCGGGAACTACAATGAGCAGTTCTTC | CASSYTGNYNEQFF
TRBJ2-7 | NA | TRBV12-3/TRBV12-4 | NA | TGTGCCAGCAGTTCTGGGGATATGCGGTACTTC | CASSSGDMRYF
TRBJ2-7 | NA | TRBV5-6 | few | TGTGCCAGCAGCACCTACGGGTCCTCCTACGAGCAGTACTTC | CASSTYGSSYEQYF
TRBJ1-1 | NA | TRBV7-2 | few | TGTGCCAGCAGCTTAGATGTCTGGGGCGCGGAGTACACTGAAGCTTTCTTT | CASSLDVWGAEYTEAFF